Sequencing of this TCR beta chain was carried out in a study of technical replicates of blood from several donors. The CDR3 spans 16 residues. Germline loops: CDR1 LGHNA, CDR2 YNFKEQ. Trimming took 4 bases from V and 2 from J; bases not matched to a gene: 8. Clones were read by immunoSEQ multiplex PCR, and TCRdb kept only the in-frame ones, dropping some. The table records about 84,000 clones, 90% to 95% of them present only once. The sequence was obtained from a human donor in good health. The sample was T cells isolated from PBMCs. J is TRBJ2-3 and V is TRBV4-2; 8 bases align to TRBD2. The CDR3, as DNA: TGTGCCAGCAGCCCACGTGTAGCGGGATCCACAGATACGCAGTATTTT. Amino acid sequence: CASSPRVAGSTDTQYF.